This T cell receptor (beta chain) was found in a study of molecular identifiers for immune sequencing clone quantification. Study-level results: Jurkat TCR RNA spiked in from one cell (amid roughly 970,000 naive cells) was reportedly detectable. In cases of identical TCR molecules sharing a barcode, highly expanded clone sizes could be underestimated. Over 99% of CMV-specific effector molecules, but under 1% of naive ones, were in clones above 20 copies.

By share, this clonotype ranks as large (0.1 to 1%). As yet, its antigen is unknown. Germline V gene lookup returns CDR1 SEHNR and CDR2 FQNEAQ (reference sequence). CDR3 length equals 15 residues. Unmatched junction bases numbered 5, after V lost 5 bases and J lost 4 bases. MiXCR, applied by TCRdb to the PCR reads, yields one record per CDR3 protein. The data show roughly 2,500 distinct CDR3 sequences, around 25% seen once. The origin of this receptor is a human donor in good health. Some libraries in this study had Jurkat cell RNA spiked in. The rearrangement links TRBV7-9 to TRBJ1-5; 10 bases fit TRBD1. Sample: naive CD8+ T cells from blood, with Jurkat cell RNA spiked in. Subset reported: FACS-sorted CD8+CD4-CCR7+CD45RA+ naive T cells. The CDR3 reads CASSGTGAGNQPQHF. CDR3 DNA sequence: TGTGCCAGCAGCGGGACAGGGGCTGGAAATCAGCCCCAGCATTTT.